The present entry profiles one T cell receptor (beta chain) with its context. This specimen belongs to a study of blood T cell repertoires in COVID-19. For the study at large: Whether acute or convalescent, the COVID-19 samples came from the United States, Italy and Spain. The cDNA or gDNA used as material had been derived from T cells, B-cell-depleted T cells, or PBMCs.

V lost 3 bases to trimming and J lost 4 bases; unmatched junction nucleotides: 9. The germline V gene has CDR1 SGDLS and CDR2 YYNGEE. CDR3 length: 16 residues. In the study's own analysis: Scientists estimated how many nucleated cells there were by amplifying reference gene primers. Data came from immunoSEQ multiplex PCR; TCRdb stores just in-frame clones and leaves some out. V and J calls plus clone size are reproduced from that table; the DNA served to infer D and trimming. The sample comprises about 210,000 clones, around 89% of which are singletons, and approximately 1.8% rests with the top ten. The chain couples TRBV9 to TRBJ2-5; 10 bases map to TRBD2. This TCR was sampled from a man between 65 and 79 years old with acute or convalescent COVID-19. Sequenced: peripheral blood. CDR3 residues: CASSAMGASGGETQYF. The CDR3 DNA sequence: TGTGCCAGCAGCGCCATGGGGGCTAGCGGGGGAGAGACCCAGTACTTC.